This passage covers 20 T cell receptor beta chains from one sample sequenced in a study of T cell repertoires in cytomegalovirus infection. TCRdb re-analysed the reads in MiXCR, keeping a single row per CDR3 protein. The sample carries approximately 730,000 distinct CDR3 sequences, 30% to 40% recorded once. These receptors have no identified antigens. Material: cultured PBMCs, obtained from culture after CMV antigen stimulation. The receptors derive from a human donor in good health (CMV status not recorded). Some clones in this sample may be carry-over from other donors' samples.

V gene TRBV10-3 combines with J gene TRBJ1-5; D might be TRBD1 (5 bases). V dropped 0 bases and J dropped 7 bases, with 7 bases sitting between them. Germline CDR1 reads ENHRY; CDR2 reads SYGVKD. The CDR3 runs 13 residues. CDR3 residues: CAISESRGQPQHF. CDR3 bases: TGTGCCATCAGTGAGTCTAGGGGCCAGCCCCAGCATTTT.

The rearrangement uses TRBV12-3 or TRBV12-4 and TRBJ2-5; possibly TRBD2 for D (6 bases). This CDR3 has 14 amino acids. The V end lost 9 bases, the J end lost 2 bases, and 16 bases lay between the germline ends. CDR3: CASSKVGGQETQYF. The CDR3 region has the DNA TGTGCCAGTAGTAAAGTGGGGGGACAAGAGACCCAGTACTTC.

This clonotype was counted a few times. The CDR3 DNA reads TGTGCCAGCAGCCCGGTCCTAGCGGATATTTACACCGGGGAGCTGTTTTTT. Translated, it gives CASSPVLADIYTGELFF. The V call is TRBV7-6, the J call TRBJ2-2; 7 bases map to TRBD2. The CDR3 spans 17 residues. Germline loops: CDR1 SGHVS, CDR2 FNYEAQ. Trimming at V came to 5 bases and at J to 3 bases, leaving 12 bases not matched to a gene.

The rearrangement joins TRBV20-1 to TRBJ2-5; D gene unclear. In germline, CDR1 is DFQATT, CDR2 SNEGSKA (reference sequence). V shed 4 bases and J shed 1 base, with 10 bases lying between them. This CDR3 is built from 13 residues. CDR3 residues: CSAKETTQETQYF. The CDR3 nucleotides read TGCAGTGCTAAGGAGACAACCCAAGAGACCCAGTACTTC.

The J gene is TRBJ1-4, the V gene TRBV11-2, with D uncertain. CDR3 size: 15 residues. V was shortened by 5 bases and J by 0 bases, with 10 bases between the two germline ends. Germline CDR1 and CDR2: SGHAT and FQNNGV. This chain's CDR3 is CASSPPGTTNEKLFF. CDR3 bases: TGTGCCAGCAGCCCTCCCGGAACAACTAATGAAAAACTGTTTTTT.

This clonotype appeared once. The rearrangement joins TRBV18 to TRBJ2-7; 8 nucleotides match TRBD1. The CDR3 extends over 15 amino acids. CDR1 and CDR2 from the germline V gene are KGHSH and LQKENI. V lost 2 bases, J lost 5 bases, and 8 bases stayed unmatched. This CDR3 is CASSPFRTGWNEQYF. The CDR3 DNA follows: TGTGCCAGCTCACCATTTCGGACAGGGTGGAACGAGCAGTACTTC.

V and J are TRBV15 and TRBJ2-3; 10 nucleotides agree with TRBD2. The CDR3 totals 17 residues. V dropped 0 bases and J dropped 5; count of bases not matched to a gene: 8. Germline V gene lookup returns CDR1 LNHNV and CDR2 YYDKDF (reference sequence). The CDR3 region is CATSRDLLAGVGDTQYF. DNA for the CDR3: TGTGCCACCAGCAGAGATCTGCTAGCGGGAGTGGGAGATACGCAGTATTTT. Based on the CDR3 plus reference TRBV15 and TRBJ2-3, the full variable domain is DAMVIQNPRYQVTQFGKPVTLSCSQTLNHNVMYWYQQKSSQAPKLLFHYYDKDFNNEADTPDNFQSRRPNTSFCFLDIRSPGLGDTAMYLCATSRDLLAGVGDTQYFGPGTRLTVL.

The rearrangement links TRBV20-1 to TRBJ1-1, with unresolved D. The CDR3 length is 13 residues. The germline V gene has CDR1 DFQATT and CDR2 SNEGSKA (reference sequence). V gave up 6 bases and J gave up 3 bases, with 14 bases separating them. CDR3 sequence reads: CSAPRAADTEAFF. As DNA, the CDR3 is TGCAGTGCCCCGCGGGCTGCGGACACTGAAGCTTTCTTT.

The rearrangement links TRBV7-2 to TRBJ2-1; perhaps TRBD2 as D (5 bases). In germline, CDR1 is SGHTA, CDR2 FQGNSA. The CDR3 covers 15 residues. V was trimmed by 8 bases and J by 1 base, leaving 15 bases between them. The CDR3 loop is CASVGRWESYNEQFF. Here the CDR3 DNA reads TGTGCCAGCGTAGGTAGGTGGGAGTCCTACAATGAGCAGTTCTTC.

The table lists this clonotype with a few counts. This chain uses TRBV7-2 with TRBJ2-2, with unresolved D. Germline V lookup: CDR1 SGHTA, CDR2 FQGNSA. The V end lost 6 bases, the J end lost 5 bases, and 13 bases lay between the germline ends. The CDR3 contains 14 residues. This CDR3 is CASRTRRVTGELFF. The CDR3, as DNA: TGTGCCAGCAGAACGCGCCGTGTTACCGGGGAGCTGTTTTTT.

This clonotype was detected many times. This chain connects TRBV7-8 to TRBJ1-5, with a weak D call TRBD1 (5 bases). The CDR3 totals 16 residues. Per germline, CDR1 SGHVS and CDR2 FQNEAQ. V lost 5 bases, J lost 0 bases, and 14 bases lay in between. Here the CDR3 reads CASSRHEGYSNQPQHF. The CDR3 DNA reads TGTGCCAGCAGCCGACATGAGGGGTATAGCAATCAGCCCCAGCATTTT.

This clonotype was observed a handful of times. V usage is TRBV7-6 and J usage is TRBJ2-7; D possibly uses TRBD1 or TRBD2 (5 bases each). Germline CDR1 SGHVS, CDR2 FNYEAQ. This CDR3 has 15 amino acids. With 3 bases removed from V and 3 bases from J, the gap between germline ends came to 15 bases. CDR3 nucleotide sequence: TGTGCCAGCAGCTTGACTGCCTTTGGGGGCTACGAGCAGTACTTC. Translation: CASSLTAFGGYEQYF.

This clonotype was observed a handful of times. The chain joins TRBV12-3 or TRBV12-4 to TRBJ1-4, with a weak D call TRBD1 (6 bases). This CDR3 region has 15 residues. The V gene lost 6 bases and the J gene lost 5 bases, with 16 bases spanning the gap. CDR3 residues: CASSPVGGPNEKLFF. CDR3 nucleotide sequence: TGTGCCAGCAGCCCTGTAGGGGGGCCGAATGAAAAACTGTTTTTT.

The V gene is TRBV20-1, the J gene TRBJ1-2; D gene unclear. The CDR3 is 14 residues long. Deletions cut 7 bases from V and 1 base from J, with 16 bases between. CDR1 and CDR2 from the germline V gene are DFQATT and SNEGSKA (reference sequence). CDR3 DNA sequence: TGCAGTGGTTTACGCACAGCATATAACTATGGCTACACCTTC. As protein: CSGLRTAYNYGYTF.

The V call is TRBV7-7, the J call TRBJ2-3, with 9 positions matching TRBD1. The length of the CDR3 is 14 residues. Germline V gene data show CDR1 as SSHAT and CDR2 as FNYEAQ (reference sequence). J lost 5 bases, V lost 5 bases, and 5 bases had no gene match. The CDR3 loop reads CASSEQGAGDTQYF. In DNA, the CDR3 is TGTGCCAGCAGCGAACAGGGGGCGGGAGATACGCAGTATTTT.

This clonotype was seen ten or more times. The DNA for the CDR3 is TGTGCCAGCAGCTTAGAGCGGGACAGAACCTACGAGCAGTACTTC. Translated, it gives CASSLERDRTYEQYF. V usage is TRBV7-2 and J usage is TRBJ2-7; D is perhaps TRBD1 or TRBD2 (7 bases each). In germline, CDR1 is SGHTA, CDR2 FQGNSA. The CDR3 loop spans 15 amino acids. V lost 1 base, J lost 2 bases, and 12 bases lay in between.

The CDR3 reads CASSLVGPLPLEETQYF. CDR3 coding DNA: TGTGCCAGCAGCTTAGTAGGGCCCCTCCCTTTGGAGGAGACCCAGTACTTC. The chain has TRBV7-2 and TRBJ2-5; the D is unclear. The V and J ends lost 1 base and 5 bases respectively, with 20 bases between them. Germline CDR1 SGHTA, CDR2 FQGNSA. The CDR3 consists of 17 residues.

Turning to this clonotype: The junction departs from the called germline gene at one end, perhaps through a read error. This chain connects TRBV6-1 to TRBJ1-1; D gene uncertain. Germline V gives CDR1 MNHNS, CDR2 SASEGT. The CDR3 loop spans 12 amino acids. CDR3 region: CSSSEPWLEAFF. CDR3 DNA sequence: TGTTCCAGCAGTGAGCCGTGGCTAGAAGCTTTCTTT.

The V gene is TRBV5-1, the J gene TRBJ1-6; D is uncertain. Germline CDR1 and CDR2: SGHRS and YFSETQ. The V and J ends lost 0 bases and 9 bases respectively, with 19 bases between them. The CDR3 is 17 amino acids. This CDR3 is CASSLGNDMFIGSPLHF. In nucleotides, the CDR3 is TGCGCCAGCAGCTTGGGGAACGACATGTTTATTGGTTCACCCCTCCACTTT.

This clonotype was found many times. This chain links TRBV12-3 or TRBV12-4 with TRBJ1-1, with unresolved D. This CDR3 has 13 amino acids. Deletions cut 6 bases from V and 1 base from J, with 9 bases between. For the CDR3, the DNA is TGTGCCAGCAGCTTGGGAGGGAACACTGAAGCTTTCTTT. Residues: CASSLGGNTEAFF.